The rows below give T cell receptor beta chains drawn from one sample of a study of blood T cell repertoires in COVID-19. Produced via immunoSEQ multiplex PCR; TCRdb's table is partial and in-frame only. The sample lists 95,000 to 110,000 clones; about 90% were seen once. Sequencing input: peripheral blood. The receptors stem from a human donor in a cohort sampled during active COVID-19. Both conserved end residues are part of each CDR3. A D gene is named only where the DNA matches it firmly. Size is stated for part of the rows, as once, few or many counts, or as a class when the clone is expanded.

J | V | D | size | DNA | CDR3
TRBJ2-7 | TRBV20-1 | TRBD2 | . | TGCAGTGCTAGTTCGCCTAGCGGCCGGCCTTACGAGCAGTACTTC | CSASSPSGRPYEQYF
TRBJ1-3 | TRBV24-1 | . | . | TGTGCCACCAGTGATTTTAAACGGGGAGACTCTGGAAACACCATATATTTT | CATSDFKRGDSGNTIYF
TRBJ2-7 | TRBV10-2 | TRBD1 | . | TGCGCCAGCAGTGATCCGGGGACAGCCCGGGGAGAGCAGTACTTC | CASSDPGTARGEQYF
TRBJ2-2 | TRBV23-1 | . | . | TGCGCCAGCTTCCCCACGGACCGGATCATTAGCGCCGGGGAGCTGTTTTTT | CASFPTDRIISAGELFF
TRBJ2-5 | TRBV18 | . | . | TGTGCCAGCTCACCATCGGGGAGGGAGACCCAGTACTTC | CASSPSGRETQYF
TRBJ2-1 | TRBV24-1 | TRBD2 | . | TGTGCCACCAGTGATATAGGTGTTAGCGGGAAGAACGAGCAGTTCTTC | CATSDIGVSGKNEQFF
TRBJ1-5 | TRBV21-1 | . | . | TGTGCCAGCAGCCTGAAGGACAGGATAGACGCTCAGCCCCAGCATTTT | CASSLKDRIDAQPQHF
TRBJ2-1 | TRBV9 | TRBD1 | once | TGTGCCAGCAGCGTTCAGGGGGCTGGCTACAATGAGCAGTTCTTC | CASSVQGAGYNEQFF
TRBJ1-2 | TRBV27 | TRBD1 | once | TGTGCCAGCAGGGACGCTTACAGGGGTGCAAACTATGGCTACACCTTC | CASRDAYRGANYGYTF
TRBJ2-7 | TRBV6-2/TRBV6-3 | . | . | TGTGCCAGCAGTTACTCTACTGTGGTGGGCGCCTACGAGCAGTACTTC | CASSYSTVVGAYEQYF
TRBJ2-2 | TRBV3-1/TRBV3-2 | . | . | TGTGCCAGCAGGTCGGGACTGGCGAACACCGGGGAGCTGTTTTTT | CASRSGLANTGELFF
TRBJ1-6 | TRBV18 | . | . | TGTGCCAGCTCACAACTTGACAGGACCAATTCACCCCTCCACTTT | CASSQLDRTNSPLHF
TRBJ2-2 | TRBV6-5 | TRBD2 | . | TGTGCCAGCAGGGGGACTAGCGCCTACACCGGGGAGCTGTTTTTT | CASRGTSAYTGELFF
TRBJ1-1 | TRBV5-1 | TRBD1 | . | TGCGCCAGCAAACAACAGGGGGGGTACACTGAAGCTTTCTTT | CASKQQGGYTEAFF
TRBJ1-2 | TRBV5-8 | . | few | TGTGCCAGCACCTTGGGCGGCAGCCTCTATGGCTACACCTTC | CASTLGGSLYGYTF
TRBJ1-4 | TRBV5-1 | . | . | TGCGCCAGCAGCTTACAGGGATTTGATGGGGAAAAACTGTTTTTT | CASSLQGFDGEKLFF
TRBJ2-7 | TRBV25-1 | TRBD2 | . | TGTGCCAGCAGTCGGCGGGGGGGGCTGGTCGAGCAGTACTTC | CASSRRGGLVEQYF
TRBJ2-3 | TRBV9 | TRBD2 | once | TGTGCCAGCAGCTTCTGGGCTAGCGGACGTGCTAGCACAGATACGCAGTATTTT | CASSFWASGRASTDTQYF
TRBJ2-2 | TRBV6-1 | TRBD1 | . | TGTGCCAGCAGTGAAAGGGGCAGGGGGCGAACCGGGGAGCTGTTTTTT | CASSERGRGRTGELFF
TRBJ1-1 | TRBV3-1/TRBV3-2 | . | . | TGTGCCAGCAGCCCCGTCCGGGGGAGAACTGAAGCTTTCTTT | CASSPVRGRTEAFF
TRBJ2-1 | TRBV10-3 | . | . | TGTGCCATCAGTGAGTCGAGCACTTCCGGCGGTGAGCAGTTCTTC | CAISESSTSGGEQFF
TRBJ1-2 | TRBV7-9 | TRBD1 | . | TGTGCCAGCAGCCCCCAGTGGACAGGGATTTCGTCTGACTATGGCTACACCTTC | CASSPQWTGISSDYGYTF
TRBJ1-4 | TRBV11-2 | TRBD1 | once | TGTGCCAGCAGCTTAAGGGGACAGGGTAATGAAAAACTGTTTTTT | CASSLRGQGNEKLFF
TRBJ1-5 | TRBV5-3 | . | . | TGTGCCAGAAGCTTGGAACAGTCGCGCAATCAGCCCCAGCATTTT | CARSLEQSRNQPQHF
TRBJ2-1 | TRBV19 | . | . | TGTGCCAGTAGTCTCCGTCCCGGGACATTCTTGGAGTTCTTC | CASSLRPGTFLEFF
TRBJ2-2 | TRBV18 | TRBD2 | once | TGTGCCAGCTCACCACGACTCGTTGCGGGAGGGAACACCGGGGAGCTGTTTTTT | CASSPRLVAGGNTGELFF
TRBJ2-4 | TRBV6-5 | TRBD2 | . | TGTGCCAGCAGACCCGGGACTAGAAAAAACATTCAGTACTTC | CASRPGTRKNIQYF
TRBJ2-7 | TRBV19 | . | once | TGTGCCAGTAGAGGGATCGTGGGGGGTTTCACCTACGAGCAGTACTTC | CASRGIVGGFTYEQYF
TRBJ1-5 | TRBV30 | TRBD1 | . | TGTGCCTGGAGTGGGGGCTGGACAGGGAGTAATCAGCCCCAGCATTTT | CAWSGGWTGSNQPQHF
TRBJ2-5 | TRBV4-1 | TRBD2 | . | TGCGCCAGCAGCCAAGGCGGGAGGGCCGGCAGGCGGTACTTC | CASSQGGRAGRRYF